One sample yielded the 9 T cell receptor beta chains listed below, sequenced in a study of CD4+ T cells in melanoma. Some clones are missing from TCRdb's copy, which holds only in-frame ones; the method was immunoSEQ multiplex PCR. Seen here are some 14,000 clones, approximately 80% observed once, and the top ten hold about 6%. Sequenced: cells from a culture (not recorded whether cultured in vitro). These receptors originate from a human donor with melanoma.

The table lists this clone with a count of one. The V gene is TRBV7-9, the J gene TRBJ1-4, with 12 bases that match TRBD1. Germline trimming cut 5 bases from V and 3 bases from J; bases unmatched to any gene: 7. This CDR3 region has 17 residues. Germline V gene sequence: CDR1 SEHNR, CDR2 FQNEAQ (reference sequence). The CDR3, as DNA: TGTGCCAGCAGCCCCCGGGACAGGGGGCAGGCTAATGAAAAACTGTTTTTT. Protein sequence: CASSPRDRGQANEKLFF.

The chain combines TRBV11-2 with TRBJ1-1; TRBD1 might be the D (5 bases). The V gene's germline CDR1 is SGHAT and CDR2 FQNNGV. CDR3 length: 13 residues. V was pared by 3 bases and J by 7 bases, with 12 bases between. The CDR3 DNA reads TGTGCCAGCAGCTTGGGGCAGGAGAGTGAAGCTTTCTTT. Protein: CASSLGQESEAFF.

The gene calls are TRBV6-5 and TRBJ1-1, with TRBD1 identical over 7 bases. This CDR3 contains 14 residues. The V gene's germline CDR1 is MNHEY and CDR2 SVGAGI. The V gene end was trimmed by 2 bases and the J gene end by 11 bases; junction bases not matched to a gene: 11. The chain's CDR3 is CASSYGAGGVGAFF. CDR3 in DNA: TGTGCCAGCAGTTACGGAGCAGGGGGGGTTGGTGCTTTCTTT.

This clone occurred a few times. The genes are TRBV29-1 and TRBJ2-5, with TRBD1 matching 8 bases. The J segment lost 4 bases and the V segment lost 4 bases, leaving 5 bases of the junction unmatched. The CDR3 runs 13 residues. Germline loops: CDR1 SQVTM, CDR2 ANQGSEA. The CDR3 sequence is CSVVSGGGETQYF. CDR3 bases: TGCAGCGTTGTATCAGGGGGCGGAGAGACCCAGTACTTC. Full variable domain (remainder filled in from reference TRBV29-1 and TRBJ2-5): SAVISQKPSRDICQRGTSLTIQCQVDSQVTMMFWYRQQPGQSLTLIATANQGSEATYESGFVIDKFPISRPNLTFSTLTVSNMSPEDSSIYLCSVVSGGGETQYFGPGTRLLVL.

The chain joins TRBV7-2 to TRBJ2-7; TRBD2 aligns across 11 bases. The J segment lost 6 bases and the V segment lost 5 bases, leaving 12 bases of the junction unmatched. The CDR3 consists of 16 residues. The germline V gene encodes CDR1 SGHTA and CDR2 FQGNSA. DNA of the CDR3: TGTGCCAGCAGCCGCCAGACTAGCGGGGCCGGGGGCGAGCAGTACTTC. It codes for CASSRQTSGAGGEQYF.

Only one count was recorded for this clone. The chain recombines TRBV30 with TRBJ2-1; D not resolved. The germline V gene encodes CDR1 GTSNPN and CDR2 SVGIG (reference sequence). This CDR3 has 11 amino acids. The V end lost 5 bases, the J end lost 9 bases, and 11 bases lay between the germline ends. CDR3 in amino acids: CAWSPAFEQFF. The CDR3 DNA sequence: TGTGCCTGGTCTCCTGCTTTTGAGCAGTTCTTC.

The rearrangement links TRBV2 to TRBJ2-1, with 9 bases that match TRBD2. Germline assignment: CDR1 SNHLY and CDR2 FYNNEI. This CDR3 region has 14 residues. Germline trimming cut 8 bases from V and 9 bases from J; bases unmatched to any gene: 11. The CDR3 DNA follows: TGTGCCAGCCGCCGACTAGCGGATGGGGGTGAGCAGTTCTTC. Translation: CASRRLADGGEQFF.

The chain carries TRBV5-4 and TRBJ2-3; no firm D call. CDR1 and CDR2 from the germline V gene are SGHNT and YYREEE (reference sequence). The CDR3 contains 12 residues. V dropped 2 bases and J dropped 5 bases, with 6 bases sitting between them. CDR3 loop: CASSLGIDTQYF. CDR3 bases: TGTGCCAGCAGCTTAGGTATAGATACGCAGTATTTT.

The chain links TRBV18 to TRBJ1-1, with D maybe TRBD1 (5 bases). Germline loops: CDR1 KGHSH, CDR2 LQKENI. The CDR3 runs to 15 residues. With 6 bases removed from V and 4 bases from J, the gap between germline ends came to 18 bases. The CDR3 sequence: CASSPPGKRSTEAFF. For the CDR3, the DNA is TGTGCCAGCTCCCCTCCAGGGAAGAGGAGCACTGAAGCTTTCTTT.